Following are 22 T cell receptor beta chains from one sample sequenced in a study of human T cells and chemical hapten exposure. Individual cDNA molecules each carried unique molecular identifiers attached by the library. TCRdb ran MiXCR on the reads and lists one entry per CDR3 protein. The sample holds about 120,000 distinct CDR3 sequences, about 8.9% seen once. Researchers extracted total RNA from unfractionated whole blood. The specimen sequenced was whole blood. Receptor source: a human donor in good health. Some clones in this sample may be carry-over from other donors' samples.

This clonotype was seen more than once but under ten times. The CDR3 sequence: CSVEERDYEQYF. In DNA form, the CDR3 reads TGCAGCGTTGAAGAACGGGACTACGAGCAGTACTTC. The V and J genes are TRBV29-1 and TRBJ2-7, with D possibly matching TRBD2 (5 bases). Germline-derived CDR1 and CDR2 are SQVTM and ANQGSEA. The CDR3 is 12 residues long. The V gene lost 0 bases and the J gene lost 3 bases, with 6 bases spanning the gap.

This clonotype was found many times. CDR3: CSARDPGQGRQPQHF. DNA of the CDR3: TGCAGTGCTAGAGATCCGGGACAGGGGAGACAGCCCCAGCATTTT. The J gene is TRBJ1-5, the V gene TRBV20-1, with TRBD1 matching over 10 bases. With 0 bases clipped from V and 7 bases from J, the junction kept 6 bases outside the gene matches. CDR3 size: 15 residues. Germline CDR1 and CDR2: DFQATT and SNEGSKA (reference sequence).

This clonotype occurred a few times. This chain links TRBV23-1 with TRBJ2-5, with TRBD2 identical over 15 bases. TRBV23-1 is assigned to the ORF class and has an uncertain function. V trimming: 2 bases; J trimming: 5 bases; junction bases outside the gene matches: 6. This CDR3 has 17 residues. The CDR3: CASSQPGLAGGQETQYF. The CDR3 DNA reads TGCGCCAGCAGTCAACCGGGACTAGCGGGGGGCCAGGAGACCCAGTACTTC.

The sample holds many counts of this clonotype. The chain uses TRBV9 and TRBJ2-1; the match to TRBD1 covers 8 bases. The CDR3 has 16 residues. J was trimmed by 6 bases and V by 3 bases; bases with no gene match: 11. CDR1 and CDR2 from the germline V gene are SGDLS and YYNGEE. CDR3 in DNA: TGTGCCAGCAGCGCCTTAGGACAGGGCCACCTCAATGAGCAGTTCTTC. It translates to CASSALGQGHLNEQFF. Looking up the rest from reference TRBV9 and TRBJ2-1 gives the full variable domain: DSGVTQTPKHLITATGQRVTLRCSPRSGDLSVYWYQQSLDQGLQFLIQYYNGEERAKGNILERFSAQQFPDLHSELNLSSLELGDSALYFCASSALGQGHLNEQFFGPGTRLTVL.

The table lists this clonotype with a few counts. The CDR3 loop is CAISDTNSDTQYF. In DNA form, the CDR3 reads TGTGCCATCAGTGATACAAATTCAGATACGCAGTATTTT. J is TRBJ2-3 and V is TRBV10-3; no firm D call. The CDR3 spans 13 residues. Germline V CDR1 and CDR2: ENHRY, SYGVKD. The V end was cut by 3 bases, the J end by 4 bases, with 8 bases between.

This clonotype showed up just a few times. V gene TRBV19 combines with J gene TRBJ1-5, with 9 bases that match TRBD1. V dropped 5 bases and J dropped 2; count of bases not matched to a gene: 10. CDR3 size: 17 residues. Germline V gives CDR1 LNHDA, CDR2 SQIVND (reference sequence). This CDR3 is CASSPTGQGLGNQPQHF. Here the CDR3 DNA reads TGTGCCAGTAGTCCAACCGGACAGGGGTTGGGCAATCAGCCCCAGCATTTT.

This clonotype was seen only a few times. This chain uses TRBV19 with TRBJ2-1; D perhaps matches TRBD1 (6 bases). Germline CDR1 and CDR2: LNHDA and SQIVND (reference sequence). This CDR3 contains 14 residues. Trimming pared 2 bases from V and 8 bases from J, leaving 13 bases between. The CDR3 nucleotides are TGTGCCAGTAGTATACAACGAGGGGGTGATGAGCAGTTCTTC. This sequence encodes CASSIQRGGDEQFF.

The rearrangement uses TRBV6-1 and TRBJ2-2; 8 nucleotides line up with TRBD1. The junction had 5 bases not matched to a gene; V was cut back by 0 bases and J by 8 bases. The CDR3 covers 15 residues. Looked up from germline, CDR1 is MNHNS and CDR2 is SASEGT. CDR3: CASSEAAGGPGELFF. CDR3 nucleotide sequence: TGTGCCAGCAGTGAAGCGGCAGGGGGCCCGGGGGAGCTGTTTTTT.

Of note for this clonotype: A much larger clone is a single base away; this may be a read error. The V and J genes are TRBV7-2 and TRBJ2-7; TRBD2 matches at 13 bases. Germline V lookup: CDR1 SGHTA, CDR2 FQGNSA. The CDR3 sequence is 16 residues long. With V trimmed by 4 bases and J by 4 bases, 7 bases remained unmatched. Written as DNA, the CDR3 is TGTGCCAGCAGCTCAACTAGCGGGGGGGTCAGATACGAGCAGTACTTC. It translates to CASSSTSGGVRYEQYF.

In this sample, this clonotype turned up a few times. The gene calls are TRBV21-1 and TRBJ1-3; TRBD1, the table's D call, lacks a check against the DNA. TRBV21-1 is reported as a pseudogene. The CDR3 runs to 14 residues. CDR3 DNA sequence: TGTGCCAGCAGCAAAGGGACAAGGTCAAACACCATATATTTT. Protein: CASSKGTRSNTIYF.

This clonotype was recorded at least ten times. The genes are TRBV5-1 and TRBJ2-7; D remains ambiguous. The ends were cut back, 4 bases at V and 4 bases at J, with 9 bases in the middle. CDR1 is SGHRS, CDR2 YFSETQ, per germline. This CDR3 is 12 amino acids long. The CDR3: CASSGERYEQYF. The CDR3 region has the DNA TGCGCCAGCAGCGGGGAAAGATACGAGCAGTACTTC. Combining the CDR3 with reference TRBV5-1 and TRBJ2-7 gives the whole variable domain KAGVTQTPRYLIKTRGQQVTLSCSPISGHRSVSWYQQTPGQGLQFLFEYFSETQRNKGNFPGRFSGRQFSNSRSEMNVSTLELGDSALYLCASSGERYEQYFGPGTRLTVT.

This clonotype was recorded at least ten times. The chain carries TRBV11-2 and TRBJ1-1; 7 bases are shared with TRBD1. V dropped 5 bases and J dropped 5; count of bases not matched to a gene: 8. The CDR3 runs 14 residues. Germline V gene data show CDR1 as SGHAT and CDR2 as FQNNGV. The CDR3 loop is CASSLLGQRTEAFF. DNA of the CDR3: TGTGCCAGCAGCCTCCTGGGACAGAGGACTGAAGCTTTCTTT.

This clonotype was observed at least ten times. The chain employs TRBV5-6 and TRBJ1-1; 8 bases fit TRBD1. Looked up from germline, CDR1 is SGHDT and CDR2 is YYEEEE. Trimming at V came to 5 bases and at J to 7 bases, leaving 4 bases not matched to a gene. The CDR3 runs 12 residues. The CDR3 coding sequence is TGTGCCAGCAGTTTAGGACAGGGTGAAGCTTTCTTT. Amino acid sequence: CASSLGQGEAFF.

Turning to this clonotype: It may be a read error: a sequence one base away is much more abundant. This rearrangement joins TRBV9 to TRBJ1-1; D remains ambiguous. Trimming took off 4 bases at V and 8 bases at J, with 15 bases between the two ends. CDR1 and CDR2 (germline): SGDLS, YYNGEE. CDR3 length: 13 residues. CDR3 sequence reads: CASSMGASGEAFF. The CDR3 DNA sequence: TGTGCCAGCAGCATGGGTGCTTCGGGGGAAGCTTTCTTT. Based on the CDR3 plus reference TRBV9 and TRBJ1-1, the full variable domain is DSGVTQTPKHLITATGQRVTLRCSPRSGDLSVYWYQQSLDQGLQFLIQYYNGEERAKGNILERFSAQQFPDLHSELNLSSLELGDSALYFCASSMGASGEAFFGQGTRLTVV.

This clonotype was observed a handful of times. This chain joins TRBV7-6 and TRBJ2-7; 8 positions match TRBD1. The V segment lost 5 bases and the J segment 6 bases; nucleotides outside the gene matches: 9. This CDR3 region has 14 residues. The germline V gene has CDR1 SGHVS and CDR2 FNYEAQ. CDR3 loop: CASSIKTGASEQYF. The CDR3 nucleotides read TGTGCCAGCAGCATAAAGACAGGGGCTAGCGAGCAGTACTTC.

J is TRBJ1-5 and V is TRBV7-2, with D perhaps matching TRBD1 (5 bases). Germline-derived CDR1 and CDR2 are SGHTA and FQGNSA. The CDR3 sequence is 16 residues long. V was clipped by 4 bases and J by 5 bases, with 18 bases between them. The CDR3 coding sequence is TGTGCCAGCAGCTCCAGTTCGGGGGAGGGGCATCAGCCCCAGCATTTT. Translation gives CASSSSSGEGHQPQHF.

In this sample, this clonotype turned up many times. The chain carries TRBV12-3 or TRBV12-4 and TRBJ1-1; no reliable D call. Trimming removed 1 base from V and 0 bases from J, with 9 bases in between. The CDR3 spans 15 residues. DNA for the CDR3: TGTGCCAGCAGTTTAGTGGGTGGGCTGAACACTGAAGCTTTCTTT. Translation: CASSLVGGLNTEAFF.

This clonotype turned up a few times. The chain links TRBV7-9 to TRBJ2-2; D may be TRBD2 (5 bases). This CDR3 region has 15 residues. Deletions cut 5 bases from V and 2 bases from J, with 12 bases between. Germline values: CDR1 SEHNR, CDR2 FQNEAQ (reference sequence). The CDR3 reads CASSATGINTGELFF. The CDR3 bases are TGTGCCAGCAGCGCCACCGGGATCAACACCGGGGAGCTGTTTTTT.

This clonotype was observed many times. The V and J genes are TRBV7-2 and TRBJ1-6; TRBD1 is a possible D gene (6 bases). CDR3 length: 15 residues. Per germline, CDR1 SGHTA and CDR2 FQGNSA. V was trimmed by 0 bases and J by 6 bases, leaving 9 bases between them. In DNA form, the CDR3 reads TGTGCCAGCAGCTTAGCGGGGGGCAGTAATTCACCCCTCCACTTT. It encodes CASSLAGGSNSPLHF.

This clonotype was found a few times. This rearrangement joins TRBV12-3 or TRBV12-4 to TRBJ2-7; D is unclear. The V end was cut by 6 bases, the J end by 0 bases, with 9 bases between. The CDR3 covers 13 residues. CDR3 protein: CASRRTPSYEQYF. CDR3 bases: TGTGCCAGCAGGAGAACACCCTCCTACGAGCAGTACTTC.

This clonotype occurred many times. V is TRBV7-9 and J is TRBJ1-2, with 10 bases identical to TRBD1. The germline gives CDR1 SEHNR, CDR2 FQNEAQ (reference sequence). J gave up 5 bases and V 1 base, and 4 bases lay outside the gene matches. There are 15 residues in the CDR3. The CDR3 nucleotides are TGTGCCAGCAGCTTAGTGGGGACAGGGGCATATGGCTACACCTTC. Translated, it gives CASSLVGTGAYGYTF.

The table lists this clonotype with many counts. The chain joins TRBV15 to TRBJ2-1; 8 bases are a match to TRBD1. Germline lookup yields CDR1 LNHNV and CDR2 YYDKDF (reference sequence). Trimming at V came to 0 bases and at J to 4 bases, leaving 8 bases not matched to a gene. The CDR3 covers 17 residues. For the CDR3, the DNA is TGTGCCACCAGCAGAGAAACAGGACAGGGAGAGTACAATGAGCAGTTCTTC. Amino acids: CATSRETGQGEYNEQFF.